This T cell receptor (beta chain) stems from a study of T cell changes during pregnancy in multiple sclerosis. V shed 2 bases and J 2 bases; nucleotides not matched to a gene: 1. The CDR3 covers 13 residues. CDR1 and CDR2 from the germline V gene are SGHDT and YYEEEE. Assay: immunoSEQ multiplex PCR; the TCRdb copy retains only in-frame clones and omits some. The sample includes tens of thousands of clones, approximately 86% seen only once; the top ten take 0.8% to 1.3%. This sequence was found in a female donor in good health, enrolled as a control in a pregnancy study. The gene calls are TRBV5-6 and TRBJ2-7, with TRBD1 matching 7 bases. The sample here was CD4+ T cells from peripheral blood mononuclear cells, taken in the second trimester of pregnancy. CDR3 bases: TGTGCCAGCAGCTTTACAGGGGCCTACGAGCAGTACTTC. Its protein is CASSFTGAYEQYF.